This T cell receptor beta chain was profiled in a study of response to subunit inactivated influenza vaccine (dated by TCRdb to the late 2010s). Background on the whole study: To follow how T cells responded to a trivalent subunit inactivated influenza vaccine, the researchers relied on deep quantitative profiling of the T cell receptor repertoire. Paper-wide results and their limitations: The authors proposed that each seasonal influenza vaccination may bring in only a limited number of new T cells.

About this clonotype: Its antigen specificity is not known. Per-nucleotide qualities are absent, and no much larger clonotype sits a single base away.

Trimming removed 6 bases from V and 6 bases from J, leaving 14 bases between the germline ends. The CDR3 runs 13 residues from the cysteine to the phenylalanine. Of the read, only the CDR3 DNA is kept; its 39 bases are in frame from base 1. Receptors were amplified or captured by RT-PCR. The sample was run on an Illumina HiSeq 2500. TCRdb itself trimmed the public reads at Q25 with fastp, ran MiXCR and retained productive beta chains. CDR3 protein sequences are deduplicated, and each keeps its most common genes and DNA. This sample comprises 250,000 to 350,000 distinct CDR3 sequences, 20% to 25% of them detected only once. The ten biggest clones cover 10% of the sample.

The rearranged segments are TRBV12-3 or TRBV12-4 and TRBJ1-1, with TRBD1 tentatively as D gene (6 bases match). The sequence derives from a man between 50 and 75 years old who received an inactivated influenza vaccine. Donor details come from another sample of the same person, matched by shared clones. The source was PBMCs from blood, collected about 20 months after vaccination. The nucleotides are TGTGCCAGCAGGACGACAGGTCTCTCTGAAGCTTTCTTT. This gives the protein CASRTTGLSEAFF.